This T cell receptor (beta chain) was captured by sequencing in a study of long-term antiretroviral therapy in people with HIV. Study-wide results and limits: Relative to control repertoires, HIV repertoires exhibited narrower CDR3 length ranges.

The authors ran the immunoSEQ assay, v3.0, at survey level. Sequencing used immunoSEQ multiplex PCR; TCRdb keeps in-frame clones, though not all of them. Of fewer than 40,000 clones listed, approximately 97% are singletons. Trimming stripped 1 base from V and 4 bases from J, with 11 bases between. From germline, CDR1 is SGHVS and CDR2 FQNEAQ. The CDR3 runs to 14 residues. Points on this clone: Its antigen is not known.

This receptor was identified in a man aged 25 to 40 with HIV. This rearrangement joins TRBV7-8 to TRBJ2-7; D remains unclear. Sequences were derived from unsorted PBMCs, sampled 6.9 years after starting antiretroviral therapy. CDR3 in DNA: TGTGCCAGCAGCTTAGGTCTCTTCAGGTACGAGCAGTACTTC. Residues: CASSLGLFRYEQYF.